This T cell receptor beta chain was profiled in a study of shared clonotypes between healthy human individuals. Background on the study: A donor's plate count was three for CD4 naive and three for CD4 memory; CD8 naive had two and CD8 memory one.

This CDR3 has 16 residues. Per the germline V gene, CDR1 is LGHNA and CDR2 is YNFKEQ. V was trimmed by 2 bases and J by 3 bases, leaving 17 bases between them. Terminally differentiated effector memory CD45RA+ cells were excluded from the naive CD8 cells, which were CD45RO-negative and positively selected for CCR7. The run depth of the assay was deep. Every subset had its genomic DNA shared out evenly among several immunoSEQ plates. This table comes from immunoSEQ multiplex PCR, and its TCRdb copy is limited to in-frame clones, with some not included. Of some 2 million clones listed, approximately 94% are singletons.

The sequence came from a man between 18 and 35 years old in good health. Sequenced: naive CD8+ T cells sorted from blood. This sequence joins TRBV4-2 and TRBJ2-7; no definite D call. This CDR3 reads CASSQNLVVDIYEQYF. The CDR3 DNA reads TGTGCCAGCAGCCAAAATCTGGTTGTGGATATCTACGAGCAGTACTTC.